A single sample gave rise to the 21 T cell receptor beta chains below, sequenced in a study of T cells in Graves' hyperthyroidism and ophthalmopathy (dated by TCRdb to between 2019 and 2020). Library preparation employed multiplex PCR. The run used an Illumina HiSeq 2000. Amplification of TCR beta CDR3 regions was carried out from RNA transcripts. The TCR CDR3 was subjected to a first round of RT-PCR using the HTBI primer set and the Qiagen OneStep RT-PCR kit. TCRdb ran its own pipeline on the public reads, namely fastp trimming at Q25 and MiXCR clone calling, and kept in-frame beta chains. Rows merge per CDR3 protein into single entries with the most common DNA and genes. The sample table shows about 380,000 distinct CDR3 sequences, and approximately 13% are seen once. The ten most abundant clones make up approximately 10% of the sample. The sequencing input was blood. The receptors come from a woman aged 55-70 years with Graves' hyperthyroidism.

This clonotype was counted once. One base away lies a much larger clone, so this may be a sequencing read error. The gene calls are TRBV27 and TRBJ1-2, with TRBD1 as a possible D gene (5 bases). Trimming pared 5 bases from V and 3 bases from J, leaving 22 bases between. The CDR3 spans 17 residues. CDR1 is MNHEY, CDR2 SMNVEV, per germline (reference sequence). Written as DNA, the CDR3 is TGTGCCAGCAGTCTAGGGACGGATTATCCTATCTACTATGGCTACACCTTC. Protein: CASSLGTDYPIYYGYTF.

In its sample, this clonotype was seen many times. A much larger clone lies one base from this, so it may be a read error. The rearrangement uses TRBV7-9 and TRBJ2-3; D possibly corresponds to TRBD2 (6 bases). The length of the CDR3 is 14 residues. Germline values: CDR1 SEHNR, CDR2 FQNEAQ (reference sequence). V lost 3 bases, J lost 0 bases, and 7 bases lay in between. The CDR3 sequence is CASSFGTSTDTQYF. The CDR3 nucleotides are TGTGCCAGCAGCTTTGGGACTAGCACAGATACGCAGTATTTT.

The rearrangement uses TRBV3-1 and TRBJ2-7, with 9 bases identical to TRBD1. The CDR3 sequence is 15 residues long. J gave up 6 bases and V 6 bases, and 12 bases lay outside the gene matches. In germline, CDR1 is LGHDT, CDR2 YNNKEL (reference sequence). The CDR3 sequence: CASSPFPGQGREQYF. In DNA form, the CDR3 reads TGTGCCAGCAGTCCCTTTCCGGGACAGGGACGCGAGCAGTACTTC.

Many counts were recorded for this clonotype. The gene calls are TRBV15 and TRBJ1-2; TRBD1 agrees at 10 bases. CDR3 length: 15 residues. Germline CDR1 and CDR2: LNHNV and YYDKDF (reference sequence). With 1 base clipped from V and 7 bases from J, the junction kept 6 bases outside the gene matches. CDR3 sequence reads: CATSRASGTGAGYTF. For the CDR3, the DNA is TGTGCCACCAGCAGAGCCTCCGGGACAGGGGCTGGCTACACCTTC.

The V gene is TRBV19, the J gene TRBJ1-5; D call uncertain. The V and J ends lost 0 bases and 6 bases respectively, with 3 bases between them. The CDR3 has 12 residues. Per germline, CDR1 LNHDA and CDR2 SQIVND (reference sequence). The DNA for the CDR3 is TGTGCCAGTAGTATAGATTTTCAGCCCCAGCATTTT. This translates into CASSIDFQPQHF.

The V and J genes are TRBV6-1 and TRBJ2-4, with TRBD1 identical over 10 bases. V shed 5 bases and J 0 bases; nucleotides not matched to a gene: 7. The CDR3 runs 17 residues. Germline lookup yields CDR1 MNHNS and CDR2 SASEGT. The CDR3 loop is CASSPGQGTLAKNIQYF. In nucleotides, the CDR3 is TGTGCCAGCAGTCCGGGACAGGGGACTCTAGCCAAAAACATTCAGTACTTC.

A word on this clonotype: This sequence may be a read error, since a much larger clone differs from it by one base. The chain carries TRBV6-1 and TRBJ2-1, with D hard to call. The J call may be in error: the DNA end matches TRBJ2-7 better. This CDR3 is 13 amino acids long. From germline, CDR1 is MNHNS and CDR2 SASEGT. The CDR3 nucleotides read TGTGCCGCCCGGTTGATCAACAACAATGAGCAGTACTTC. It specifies CAARLINNNEQYF.

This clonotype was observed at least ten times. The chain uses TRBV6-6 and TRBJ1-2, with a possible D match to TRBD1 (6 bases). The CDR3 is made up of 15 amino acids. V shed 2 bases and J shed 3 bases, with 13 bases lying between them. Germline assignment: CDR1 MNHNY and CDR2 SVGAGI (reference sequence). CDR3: CASSYVSGADYGYTF. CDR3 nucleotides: TGTGCCAGCAGTTACGTTTCAGGGGCTGACTATGGCTACACCTTC.

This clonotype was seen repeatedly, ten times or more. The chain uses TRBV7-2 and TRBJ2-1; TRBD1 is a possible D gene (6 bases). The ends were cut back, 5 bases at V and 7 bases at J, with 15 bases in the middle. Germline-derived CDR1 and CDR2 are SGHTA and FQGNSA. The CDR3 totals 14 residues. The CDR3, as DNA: TGTGCCAGCAGCGCGGAGAGGGGGTGGAATGAGCAGTTCTTC. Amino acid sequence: CASSAERGWNEQFF. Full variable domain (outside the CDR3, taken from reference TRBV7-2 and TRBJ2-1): GAGVSQSPSNKVTEKGKDVELRCDPISGHTALYWYRQSLGQGLEFLIYFQGNSAPDKSGLPSDRFSAERTGGSVSTLTIQRTQQEDSAVYLCASSAERGWNEQFFGPGTRLTVL.

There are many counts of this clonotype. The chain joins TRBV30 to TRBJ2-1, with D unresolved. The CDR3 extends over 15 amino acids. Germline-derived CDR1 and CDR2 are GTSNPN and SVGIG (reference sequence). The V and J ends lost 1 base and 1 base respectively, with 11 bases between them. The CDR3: CAWSGVEGSYNEQFF. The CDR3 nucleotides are TGTGCCTGGAGTGGCGTCGAAGGGTCCTACAATGAGCAGTTCTTC.

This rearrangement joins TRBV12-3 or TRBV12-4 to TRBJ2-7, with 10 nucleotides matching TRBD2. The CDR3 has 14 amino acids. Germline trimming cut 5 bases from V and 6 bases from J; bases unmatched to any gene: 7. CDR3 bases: TGTGCCAGCAGTCGGACTAGCGGTTTAGGCGAGCAGTACTTC. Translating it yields CASSRTSGLGEQYF.

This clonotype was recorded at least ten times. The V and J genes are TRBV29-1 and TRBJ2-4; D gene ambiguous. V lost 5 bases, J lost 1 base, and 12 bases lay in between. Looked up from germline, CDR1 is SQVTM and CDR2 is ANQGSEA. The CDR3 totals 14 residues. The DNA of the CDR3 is TGCAGCGTTAAGAGCAAGAGGGCCAAAAACATTCAGTACTTC. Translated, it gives CSVKSKRAKNIQYF.

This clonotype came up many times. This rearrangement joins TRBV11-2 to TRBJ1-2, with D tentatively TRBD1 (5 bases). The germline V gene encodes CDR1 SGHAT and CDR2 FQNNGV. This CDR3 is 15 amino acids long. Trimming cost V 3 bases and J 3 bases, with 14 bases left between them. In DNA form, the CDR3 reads TGTGCCAGCAGCTTTACCGGGGCCGGGGACTATGGCTACACCTTC. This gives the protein CASSFTGAGDYGYTF.

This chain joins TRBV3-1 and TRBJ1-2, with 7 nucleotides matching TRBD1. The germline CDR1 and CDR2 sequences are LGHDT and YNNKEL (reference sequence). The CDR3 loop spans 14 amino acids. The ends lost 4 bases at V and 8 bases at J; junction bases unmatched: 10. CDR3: CASSRRGGDNGYTF. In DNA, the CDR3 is TGTGCCAGCAGCCGAAGAGGGGGCGATAACGGCTACACCTTC. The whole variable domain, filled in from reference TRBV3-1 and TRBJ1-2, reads DTAVSQTPKYLVTQMGNDKSIKCEQNLGHDTMYWYKQDSKKFLKIMFSYNNKELIINETVPNRFSPKSPDKAHLNLHINSLELGDSAVYFCASSRRGGDNGYTFGSGTRLTVV.

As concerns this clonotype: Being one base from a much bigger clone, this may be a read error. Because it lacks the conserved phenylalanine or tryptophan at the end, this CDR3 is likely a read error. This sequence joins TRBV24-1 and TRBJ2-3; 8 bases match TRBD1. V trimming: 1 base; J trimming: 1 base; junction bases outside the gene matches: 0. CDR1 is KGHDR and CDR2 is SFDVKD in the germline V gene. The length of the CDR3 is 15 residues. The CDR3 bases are TGTGCCACCAGTGATTTCAGGGGGCGCACAGATACGCAGTATTCT. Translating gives CATSDFRGRTDTQYS.

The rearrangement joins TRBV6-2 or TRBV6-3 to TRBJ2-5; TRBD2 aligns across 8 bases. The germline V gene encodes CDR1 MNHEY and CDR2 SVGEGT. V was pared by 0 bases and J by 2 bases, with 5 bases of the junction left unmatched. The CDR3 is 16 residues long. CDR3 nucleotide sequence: TGTGCCAGCAGTTACTCCCGGACTAGCCATCAAGAGACCCAGTACTTC. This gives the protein CASSYSRTSHQETQYF.

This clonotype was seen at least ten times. The DNA of the CDR3 is TGTGCCAGCTCACCACCTTTGCAAGCCTACAATGAGCAGTTCTTC. Translating it yields CASSPPLQAYNEQFF. The rearrangement joins TRBV18 to TRBJ2-1, with D uncertain. Between the trimmed V and J ends, which lost 0 bases and 2 bases, there was a span of 8 bases. CDR3 length equals 15 residues. Germline loops: CDR1 KGHSH, CDR2 LQKENI.

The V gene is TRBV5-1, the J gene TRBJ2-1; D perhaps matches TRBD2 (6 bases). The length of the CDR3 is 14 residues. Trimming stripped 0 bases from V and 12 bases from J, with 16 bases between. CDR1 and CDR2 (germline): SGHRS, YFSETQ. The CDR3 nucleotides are TGCGCCAGCAGCTTGGTGGCGGGAAAGGAGGGGCAGTTCTTC. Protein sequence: CASSLVAGKEGQFF.

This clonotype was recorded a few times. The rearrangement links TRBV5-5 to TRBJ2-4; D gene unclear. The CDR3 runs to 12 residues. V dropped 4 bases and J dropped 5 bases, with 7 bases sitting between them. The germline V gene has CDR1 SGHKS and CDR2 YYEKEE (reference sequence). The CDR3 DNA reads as TGTGCCAGCAGCCAGAACCAAAACATTCAGTACTTC. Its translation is CASSQNQNIQYF.

The CDR3 sequence: CASGLEWDRESNQPQHF. The CDR3 region has the DNA TGTGCTAGTGGTTTGGAATGGGACAGAGAGAGCAATCAGCCCCAGCATTTT. This chain joins TRBV12-5 and TRBJ1-5; 7 positions match TRBD1. The CDR3 has 17 amino acids. The V and J ends lost 1 base and 1 base, in that order; junction bases with no gene match: 7. CDR1 is LGHNT and CDR2 is FRNRAP in the germline V gene.

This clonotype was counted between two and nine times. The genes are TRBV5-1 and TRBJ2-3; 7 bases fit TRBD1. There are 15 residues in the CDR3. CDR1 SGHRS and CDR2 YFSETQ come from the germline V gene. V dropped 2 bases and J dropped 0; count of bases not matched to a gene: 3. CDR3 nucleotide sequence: TGCGCCAGCAGCTTTAGACAGGGTAGCACAGATACGCAGTATTTT. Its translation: CASSFRQGSTDTQYF.